This TCR beta chain came from a study of Graves' ophthalmopathy and Graves' hyperthyroidism. Notes on the study in general: Appearing in blood as well were most expanded thyroid clonotypes above 0.001 frequency.

V shed 4 bases and J 9 bases; nucleotides not matched to a gene: 6. CDR3 length: 12 residues. RNA transcripts provided the template for amplifying TCR beta CDR3 regions. HTBI-primed RT-PCR formed the first round, and a multiplex PCR formed the second. TCRdb fed the multiplex PCR reads into MiXCR, producing one record per CDR3 protein. The sample has 150,000 to 200,000 distinct CDR3 sequences; roughly 36% are singletons. This clonotype was seen more than once but under ten times. Antigen unknown. This receptor was taken from a man aged 30 to 45 with Graves' ophthalmopathy. V usage is TRBV12-3 or TRBV12-4 and J usage is TRBJ2-7; 7 positions match TRBD1. Sequencing used peripheral blood. CDR3 bases: TGTGCCAGCAGTTCCGTAAGGGACAGGCAGTACTTC. Amino acid sequence: CASSSVRDRQYF.